A single sample is the source of the 29 T cell receptor beta chains below, sequenced in a study of T cells in Graves' hyperthyroidism and ophthalmopathy. Using RNA transcripts as the source, TCR beta CDR3 regions were amplified. The HTBI set primed first-round TCR CDR3 RT-PCR. TCRdb itself ran the multiplex PCR reads through MiXCR, one entry per CDR3 protein. This sample has fewer than 750,000 distinct CDR3 sequences, with approximately 44% found just once. The source material was peripheral blood or thyroid tissue (not recorded which). Receptor source: a woman under 30 with Graves' hyperthyroidism.

This sequence joins TRBV4-1 and TRBJ2-7; tentative D call: TRBD2 (6 bases). Looked up from germline, CDR1 is MGHRA and CDR2 is YSYEKL. The V end was cut by 3 bases, the J end by 7 bases, with 13 bases between. This CDR3 has 13 amino acids. DNA for the CDR3: TGCGCCAGCAGCCAGGAGGGATGGGATGAGCAGTACTTC. Protein sequence: CASSQEGWDEQYF.

This clonotype occurred many times. The J gene is TRBJ2-7, the V gene TRBV5-1; perhaps TRBD2 as D (6 bases). V lost 3 bases and J lost 4, with 14 bases in between. CDR3 length equals 14 residues. Germline V gene lookup returns CDR1 SGHRS and CDR2 YFSETQ. The CDR3 DNA is TGCGCCAGCAGCTCTCGTGGGGGGAATTACGAGCAGTACTTC. Translating it yields CASSSRGGNYEQYF.

This chain uses TRBV15 with TRBJ1-5; D remains unclear. The CDR3 consists of 15 residues. Per germline, CDR1 LNHNV and CDR2 YYDKDF (reference sequence). V lost 3 bases, J lost 7 bases, and 16 bases lay in between. For the CDR3, the DNA is TGTGCCACCAGCAGGTTGACGGCTAGCATCCAGCCCCAGCATTTT. Encoded protein: CATSRLTASIQPQHF.

This clonotype was observed a few times. This chain links TRBV30 with TRBJ1-6, with D hard to call. Trimming took off 0 bases at V and 3 bases at J, with 6 bases between the two ends. Germline assignment: CDR1 GTSNPN and CDR2 SVGIG (reference sequence). The CDR3 is 14 amino acids. The CDR3 DNA reads TGTGCCTGGAGTGTAACCAACTATAATTCACCCCTCCACTTT. Translating it yields CAWSVTNYNSPLHF.

Regarding this clonotype: A much more abundant neighbour one base away suggests this may be a read error. The rearrangement joins TRBV14 to TRBJ2-7; possible D gene TRBD1, 6 bases. CDR3 size: 16 residues. Germline loops: CDR1 SGHDN, CDR2 FVKESK. CDR3 residues: CASSLLPHRDNYEQCF. CDR3 sequence (DNA): TGTGCCAGCAGCCTCCTCCCTCACCGGGACAACTACGAGCAGTGCTTC.

This clonotype was counted many times. The chain employs TRBV7-8 and TRBJ2-5; D is perhaps TRBD1 or TRBD2 (6 bases each). Germline V gives CDR1 SGHVS, CDR2 FQNEAQ. V lost 5 bases and J lost 0, with 16 bases in between. This CDR3 has 16 amino acids. The CDR3 region is CASSPYGGVDQETQYF. Here the CDR3 DNA reads TGTGCCAGCAGCCCTTACGGGGGCGTAGACCAAGAGACCCAGTACTTC. Full variable domain (rest looked up from reference TRBV7-8 and TRBJ2-5): GAGVSQSPRYKVAKRGQDVALRCDPISGHVSLFWYQQALGQGPEFLTYFQNEAQLDKSGLPSDRFFAERPEGSVSTLKIQRTQQEDSAVYLCASSPYGGVDQETQYFGPGTRLLVL.

This clonotype was detected ten times or more. The V gene is TRBV3-1, the J gene TRBJ2-5; D may be TRBD1 (5 bases). V gave up 0 bases and J gave up 4 bases, with 9 bases separating them. Germline lookup yields CDR1 LGHDT and CDR2 YNNKEL (reference sequence). The CDR3 totals 14 residues. The CDR3 sequence is CASSQDRQLETQYF. The CDR3 bases are TGTGCCAGCAGCCAAGATCGACAGTTAGAGACCCAGTACTTC.

The chain couples TRBV11-2 to TRBJ2-5, with D possibly matching TRBD1 (5 bases). There are 12 residues in the CDR3. Germline V gene lookup returns CDR1 SGHAT and CDR2 FQNNGV. Deletions cut 8 bases from V and 5 bases from J, with 12 bases between. The CDR3 bases are TGTGCCAGCGCCCGTGGGGCGGAGACCCAGTACTTC. This gives the protein CASARGAETQYF.

As for this clonotype: A read error is likely, as this CDR3 ends without the conserved phenylalanine or tryptophan. The rearrangement uses TRBV12-3 or TRBV12-4 and TRBJ2-5; TRBD1 matches at 9 bases. Losses at the gene ends were 4 bases for V and 3 bases for J; bases not matched to a gene: 3. The CDR3 sequence is 14 residues long. Written as DNA, the CDR3 is TGTGCCAGCAGTTCCGGACAGGGGAAAGAGACCCAGTACGTC. It codes for CASSSGQGKETQYV.

This clonotype was recorded once. At one of its ends the junction is not consistent with the germline gene, which may arise from a read error. This sequence joins TRBV15 and TRBJ2-2; D may be TRBD1 (6 bases). The germline gives CDR1 LNHNV, CDR2 YYDKDF (reference sequence). The CDR3 loop spans 17 amino acids. The DNA of the CDR3 is TGTGTCACCGGCAGAGGAAAGGTCGCGGCAGGGGCCGGGGAGCTGTTTTTT. Protein product: CVTGRGKVAAGAGELFF. The full variable domain, its missing parts supplied by reference TRBV15 and TRBJ2-2, is DAMVIQNPRYQVTQFGKPVTLSCSQTLNHNVMYWYQQKSSQAPKLLFHYYDKDFNNEADTPDNFQSRRPNTSFCFLDIRSPGLGDTAMYLCVTGRGKVAAGAGELFFGEGSRLTVL.

The chain employs TRBV11-3 and TRBJ1-2, with D maybe TRBD1 (6 bases). CDR1 and CDR2 (germline): SGHNT, YENEEA. V shed 1 base and J shed 7 bases, with 13 bases lying between them. CDR3 length equals 14 residues. The CDR3 DNA sequence: TGTGCCAGCAGCTTAGCCTGGGGGGGCACTGGCTACACCTTC. It specifies CASSLAWGGTGYTF.

The rearrangement joins TRBV24-1 to TRBJ1-2; D is undetermined. The CDR3 sequence is 15 residues long. CDR1 and CDR2 (germline): KGHDR, SFDVKD. Trimming left V 0 bases short and J 7 bases short, with 14 bases between. CDR3 amino acids: CATSDLGPGSLGYTF. The CDR3 DNA reads as TGTGCCACCAGTGATTTGGGGCCAGGAAGTCTTGGCTACACCTTC.

This clonotype has a handful of counts. The chain is built from TRBV18 and TRBJ1-1; D ambiguous. V was cut by 6 bases and J by 2 bases, with 16 bases left in between. Germline CDR1 and CDR2: KGHSH and LQKENI. The CDR3 spans 15 residues. The CDR3 DNA reads TGTGCCAGCTCGAACTCACCAACTGGAAACACTGAAGCTTTCTTT. It encodes CASSNSPTGNTEAFF.

This clonotype was counted many times. The chain links TRBV5-5 to TRBJ1-5, with TRBD1 as a possible D gene (5 bases). Germline values: CDR1 SGHKS, CDR2 YYEKEE (reference sequence). The CDR3 is made up of 16 amino acids. The germline V and J ends were trimmed by 5 bases and 6 bases, with 21 bases remaining between them. CDR3 region: CASSRDSGRLGQPQHF. Here the CDR3 DNA reads TGTGCCAGCAGTCGAGATTCGGGGCGGTTGGGTCAGCCCCAGCATTTT.

The V call is TRBV7-8, the J call TRBJ2-5; TRBD2 aligns across 15 bases. The trim removed 5 bases at V and 6 bases at J, leaving 7 bases unmatched. The CDR3 totals 16 residues. Germline-derived CDR1 and CDR2 are SGHVS and FQNEAQ. CDR3 sequence: CASSPGTSGRSKTQYF. As DNA, the CDR3 is TGTGCCAGCAGCCCAGGGACTAGCGGGAGGTCAAAGACCCAGTACTTC.

The J gene is TRBJ2-2, the V gene TRBV6-5; D perhaps matches TRBD2 (6 bases). This CDR3 comprises 16 residues. Germline V gene sequence: CDR1 MNHEY, CDR2 SVGAGI. Trimming removed 1 base from V and 7 bases from J, with 16 bases in between. The CDR3 spells CASSYLGAGPGGELFF. In nucleotides, the CDR3 is TGTGCCAGCAGTTACTTGGGCGCGGGGCCCGGCGGGGAGCTGTTTTTT.

Here the CDR3 DNA reads TGTGCCAGCGCTACAGGGAGACGGTCCTACGAGCAGTACTTC. It encodes CASATGRRSYEQYF. This chain connects TRBV10-3 to TRBJ2-7, with TRBD1 as a possible D gene (6 bases). V lost 10 bases and J lost 1, with 17 bases in between. The V gene's germline CDR1 is ENHRY and CDR2 SYGVKD. This CDR3 is 14 amino acids long.

This clonotype was found once. A much larger clone is a single base away; this may be a read error. This sequence joins TRBV7-9 and TRBJ1-4; 9 bases map to TRBD1. The CDR3 totals 15 residues. Germline CDR1 SEHNR, CDR2 FQNEAQ (reference sequence). CDR3 nucleotides: TGTGCCAGCAGCTCGCCGGGACAGGGTAATGAAAAACTGTTATTT. Protein product: CASSSPGQGNEKLLF.

Many counts were recorded for this clonotype. The chain recombines TRBV11-1 with TRBJ1-6; 9 nucleotides line up with TRBD1. J was trimmed by 9 bases and V by 8 bases; bases with no gene match: 11. CDR3 size: 15 residues. Germline V CDR1 and CDR2: SGHAT, FQDESV (reference sequence). The CDR3 bases are TGTGCCAGCCGAATCGGGACAGGGACAAGTTCACCCCTCCACTTT. Amino acids: CASRIGTGTSSPLHF.

In its sample, this clonotype was seen many times. This chain links TRBV2 with TRBJ1-6; D might be TRBD1 (6 bases). V shed 4 bases and J shed 13 bases, with 20 bases lying between them. Looked up from germline, CDR1 is SNHLY and CDR2 is FYNNEI. The CDR3 consists of 15 residues. CDR3 loop: CASSGGPTGSSPLHF. The DNA for the CDR3 is TGTGCCAGCAGTGGGGGCCCGACAGGTTCTTCTCCCCTCCACTTT.

This rearrangement joins TRBV7-9 to TRBJ1-1; weak D call: TRBD1 (5 bases). From germline, CDR1 is SEHNR and CDR2 FQNEAQ (reference sequence). The CDR3 loop spans 15 amino acids. The V end was cut by 2 bases, the J end by 0 bases, with 10 bases between. The CDR3 sequence: CASSLTPGMNTEAFF. The DNA for the CDR3 is TGTGCCAGCAGCTTAACCCCAGGGATGAACACTGAAGCTTTCTTT.

Only one count was recorded for this clonotype. The V and J genes are TRBV10-3 and TRBJ2-7; TRBD1 is a possible D gene (5 bases). The CDR3 sequence is 14 residues long. Per germline, CDR1 ENHRY and CDR2 SYGVKD. The V end lost 2 bases, the J end lost 2 bases, and 10 bases lay between the germline ends. DNA of the CDR3: TGTGCCATCAGTGAGCTGGGGCCACCCTACGAGCAGTACTTC. Translated, it gives CAISELGPPYEQYF.

This clonotype was seen at least ten times. The chain employs TRBV29-1 and TRBJ2-5; a weak D match, TRBD1 (5 bases). The V gene's germline CDR1 is SQVTM and CDR2 ANQGSEA. V was shortened by 4 bases and J by 1 base, with 16 bases between the two germline ends. The CDR3 extends over 15 amino acids. The CDR3 DNA reads TGCAGCGTTGTATCCCTTAGACAGTCCCAAGAGACCCAGTACTTC. Translated, it gives CSVVSLRQSQETQYF.

The chain combines TRBV7-3 with TRBJ2-7, with TRBD2 identical over 12 bases. The tail of the sequence fits TRBJ2-1 better, so the J call may be wrong. The CDR3 runs to 16 residues. Germline CDR1 and CDR2: SGHTA and FQGTGA. Here the CDR3 reads CASSLSTLAGGVEQFF. The CDR3 DNA reads as TGTGCCAGCAGCCTGAGCACGCTAGCGGGAGGGGTTGAGCAGTTCTTC.

The J gene is TRBJ1-5, the V gene TRBV12-3 or TRBV12-4, with TRBD1 matching 10 bases. V was pared by 5 bases and J by 6 bases, with 7 bases of the junction left unmatched. The CDR3 is made up of 15 amino acids. CDR3 DNA sequence: TGTGCCAGCAGTACCGGGACAGGGGCCGGTCAGCCCCAGCATTTT. Translated: CASSTGTGAGQPQHF.

The rearrangement links TRBV10-2 to TRBJ1-1; D uncertain. Germline-derived CDR1 and CDR2 are WSHSY and SAAADI. V gave up 7 bases and J gave up 4 bases, with 16 bases separating them. The CDR3 covers 14 residues. CDR3 amino acids: CASTQRAGGTEAFF. DNA of the CDR3: TGCGCCAGCACCCAACGGGCGGGAGGCACTGAAGCTTTCTTT.

This clonotype was observed many times. This chain connects TRBV29-1 to TRBJ2-7; 7 nucleotides match TRBD2. The V segment lost 7 bases and the J segment 4 bases; nucleotides outside the gene matches: 4. The CDR3 contains 11 residues. Germline loops: CDR1 SQVTM, CDR2 ANQGSEA. In nucleotides, the CDR3 is TGCAGCGCCGAGCGGGATTACGAGCAGTACTTC. Protein sequence: CSAERDYEQYF.

The rearrangement joins TRBV5-1 to TRBJ1-6; tentatively, D is TRBD1 (6 bases). From germline, CDR1 is SGHRS and CDR2 YFSETQ. The CDR3 length is 17 residues. The V gene lost 0 bases and the J gene lost 0 bases, with 10 bases spanning the gap. The CDR3 DNA reads TGCGCCAGCAGCTTGGAGGGGGGAAGCTCCTATAATTCACCCCTCCACTTT. This sequence encodes CASSLEGGSSYNSPLHF.

CDR3 residues: CASRVQLAGNEQYF. CDR3 bases: TGTGCCAGCAGGGTTCAACTAGCGGGCAACGAGCAGTACTTC. The V call is TRBV2, the J call TRBJ2-7; 9 nucleotides match TRBD2. The CDR3 length is 14 residues. Germline-derived CDR1 and CDR2 are SNHLY and FYNNEI. V was pared by 6 bases and J by 5 bases, with 8 bases of the junction left unmatched.